The entry below gives a single TCR beta chain sequence along with its context. Libraries were prepared by immunoSEQ multiplex PCR; TCRdb keeps only in-frame clonotypes and omits some of them. The table has about 72,000 clones, 82% seen once. The sample belongs to a study of blood T cell repertoires in COVID-19. CDR1 is LGHNA, CDR2 YSLEER, per germline. The CDR3 sequence is 16 residues long. Trimming pared 0 bases from V and 3 bases from J, leaving 9 bases between. This chain uses TRBV4-3 with TRBJ2-6; D remains ambiguous. This TCR was recovered from a human donor in a cohort sampled during active COVID-19. The material sequenced was peripheral blood. The DNA of the CDR3 is TGCGCCAGCAGCCAAGATCCGGTTGGTGGGGCCAACGTCCTGACTTTC. Amino acids: CASSQDPVGGANVLTF.